This passage covers 3 T cell receptor beta chains from one sample sequenced in a study of STAT5B mutations in CD4+ large granular lymphocyte leukemia. Sequenced by immunoSEQ multiplex PCR; TCRdb stores in-frame clones only, minus some. Found here are approximately 21,000 clones, more than 60% of them singletons; the top ten hold 0.42%. Sequencing was performed on CD4+ T cells from blood buffy coats. Receptors originate from a human donor in good health.

The chain couples TRBV2 to TRBJ1-2, with a tentative D call TRBD1 (6 bases). V lost 5 bases to trimming and J lost 8 bases, with 21 bases between them. The CDR3 has 15 amino acids. CDR1 and CDR2 from the germline V gene are SNHLY and FYNNEI. The CDR3 bases are TGTGCCAGCAGTCTGGGGACAAGGGAGCGGCGGGGCTACACCTTC. Amino acid sequence: CASSLGTRERRGYTF.

This clone was seen a few times. This chain uses TRBV4-1 with TRBJ1-6; 9 nucleotides line up with TRBD1. J lost 4 bases, V lost 0 bases, and 7 bases had no gene match. This CDR3 contains 18 residues. Germline CDR1 reads MGHRA; CDR2 reads YSYEKL. The CDR3 sequence: CASSQDRTGGWYNSPLHF. The CDR3 DNA sequence: TGCGCCAGCAGCCAAGATCGCACAGGGGGCTGGTATAATTCACCCCTCCACTTT.

The chain has TRBV15 and TRBJ2-3; TRBD2 matches at 14 bases. The CDR3 runs 17 residues. The germline CDR1 and CDR2 sequences are LNHNV and YYDKDF (reference sequence). V gave up 0 bases and J gave up 5 bases; unmatched junction bases: 4. The CDR3 reads CATSRDRGLAGVDTQYF. CDR3 in DNA: TGTGCCACCAGCAGAGATCGGGGACTAGCGGGGGTAGATACGCAGTATTTT.